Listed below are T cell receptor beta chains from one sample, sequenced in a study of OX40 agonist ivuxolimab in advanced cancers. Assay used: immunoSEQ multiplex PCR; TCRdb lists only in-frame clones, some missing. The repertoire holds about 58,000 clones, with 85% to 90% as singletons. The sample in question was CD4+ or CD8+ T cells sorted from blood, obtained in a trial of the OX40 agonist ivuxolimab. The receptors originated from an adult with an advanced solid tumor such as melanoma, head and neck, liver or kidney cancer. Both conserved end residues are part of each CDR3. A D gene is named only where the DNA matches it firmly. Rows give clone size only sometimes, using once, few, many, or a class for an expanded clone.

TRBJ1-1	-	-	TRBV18	CASSPSRGNTEAFF	TGTGCCAGCTCACCGTCCAGAGGGAACACTGAAGCTTTCTTT
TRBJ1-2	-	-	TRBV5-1	CASSLGSGSRYGYTF	TGCGCCAGCAGCTTGGGGTCGGGGAGCCGCTATGGCTACACCTTC
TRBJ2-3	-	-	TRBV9	CASSLEGRPDTQYF	TGTGCCAGCAGCCTCGAGGGGAGGCCGGATACGCAGTATTTT
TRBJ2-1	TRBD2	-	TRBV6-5	CASIAGGYNEQFF	TGTGCCAGCATAGCGGGGGGGTACAATGAGCAGTTCTTC
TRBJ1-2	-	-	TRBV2	CASSEVAVLYGYTF	TGTGCCAGCAGTGAAGTGGCAGTGCTCTATGGCTACACCTTC
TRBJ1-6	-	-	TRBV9	CASSAPGGRINSPLHF	TGTGCCAGCAGCGCCCCGGGGGGCCGAATTAATTCACCCCTCCACTTT
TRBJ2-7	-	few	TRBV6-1	CASRPGHGGDYEQYF	TGTGCCAGCAGACCCGGCCACGGGGGCGACTACGAGCAGTACTTC
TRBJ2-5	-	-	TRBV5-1	CASSLGPETQYF	TGCGCCAGCAGCTTGGGCCCAGAGACCCAGTACTTC
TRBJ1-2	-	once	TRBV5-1	CASRIGGDDYGYTF	TGCGCCAGCCGGATCGGGGGGGATGACTATGGCTACACCTTC
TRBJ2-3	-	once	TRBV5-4	CASSFDTSRTDTQYF	TGTGCCAGCAGCTTTGACACCTCCCGGACAGATACGCAGTATTTT
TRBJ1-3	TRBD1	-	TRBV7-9	CASSPRTGNRGDTIYF	TGTGCCAGCAGCCCACGGACAGGGAATCGCGGAGACACCATATATTTT
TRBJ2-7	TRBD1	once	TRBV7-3	CASSKGQGAYEQYF	TGTGCCAGCAGCAAGGGACAGGGGGCCTACGAGCAGTACTTC
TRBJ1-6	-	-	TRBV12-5	CASGRTLHSPLHF	TGTGCTAGTGGTAGGACGTTACATTCACCCCTCCACTTT
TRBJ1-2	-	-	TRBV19	CAIKDRLDVYGYTF	TGTGCCATCAAGGACAGACTGGACGTTTATGGCTACACCTTC
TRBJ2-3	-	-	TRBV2	CASSESLAQQVLYF	TGTGCCAGCAGTGAATCGCTAGCGCAGCAGGTTTTGTATTTT
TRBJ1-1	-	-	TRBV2	CASNPQGNTEAFF	TGTGCCAGTAACCCGCAGGGGAACACTGAAGCTTTCTTT
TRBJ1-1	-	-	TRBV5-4	CASSLVDRAGTEAFF	TGTGCCAGCAGCTTGGTAGACCGGGCGGGGACTGAAGCTTTCTTT
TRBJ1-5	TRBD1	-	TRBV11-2	CASSPGQGGNQPQHF	TGTGCCAGCAGCCCGGGACAGGGTGGCAATCAGCCCCAGCATTTT
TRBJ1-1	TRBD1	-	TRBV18	CASSQMSGTGFNTEAFF	TGTGCCAGCTCTCAGATGTCCGGGACAGGGTTCAACACTGAAGCTTTCTTT
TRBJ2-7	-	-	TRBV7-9	CASSKQDEQQYF	TGTGCCAGCAGCAAACAGGACGAACAGCAGTACTTC
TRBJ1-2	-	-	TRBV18	CASSRNRDNSNYGYTF	TGTGCCAGCTCACGAAATCGGGACAACTCCAACTATGGCTACACCTTC
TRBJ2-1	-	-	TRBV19	CASSIWKGGTNEQFF	TGTGCCAGTAGTATTTGGAAAGGGGGGACGAATGAGCAGTTCTTC
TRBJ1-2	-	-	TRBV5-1	CASSLAGTDYGYTF	TGCGCCAGCAGCTTGGCCGGGACGGATTATGGCTACACCTTC
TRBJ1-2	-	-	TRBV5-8	CASSLVSGSNYGYTF	TGTGCCAGCAGCTTGGTGTCGGGTAGTAACTATGGCTACACCTTC
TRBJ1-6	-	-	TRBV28	CASRDSGFARSYNSPLHF	TGTGCCAGCCGCGATTCGGGGTTTGCCCGCTCCTATAATTCACCCCTCCACTTT
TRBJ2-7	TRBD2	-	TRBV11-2	CASSNSGGEAEQYF	TGTGCCAGCAGCAATAGCGGGGGCGAGGCCGAGCAGTACTTC
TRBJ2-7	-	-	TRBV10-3	CAIKKQGTPKEQYF	TGTGCCATCAAAAAACAGGGAACCCCTAAGGAGCAGTACTTC
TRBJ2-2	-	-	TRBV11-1	CASRGAGTGELFF	TGTGCCAGCAGGGGGGCGGGCACCGGGGAGCTGTTTTTT
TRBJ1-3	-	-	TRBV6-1	CASSEALAAPSGNTIYF	TGTGCCAGCAGTGAAGCTCTCGCGGCCCCGTCTGGAAACACCATATATTTT
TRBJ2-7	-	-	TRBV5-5	CASSPTGQPYSYEQYF	TGTGCCAGCAGCCCCACCGGACAGCCCTACTCCTACGAGCAGTACTTC
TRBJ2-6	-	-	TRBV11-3	CASSPRGSSGANVLTF	TGTGCCAGCAGCCCGAGGGGAAGCTCTGGGGCCAACGTCCTGACTTTC
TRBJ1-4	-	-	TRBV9	CASSGVPGEKLFF	TGTGCCAGCAGCGGGGTGCCCGGCGAAAAACTGTTTTTT
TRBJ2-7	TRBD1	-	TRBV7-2	CASSPDRYEQYF	TGTGCCAGCAGCCCGGACAGGTACGAGCAGTACTTC
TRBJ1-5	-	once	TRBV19	CASSTGTLSNQPQHF	TGTGCCAGTAGTACCGGCACCCTTAGCAATCAGCCCCAGCATTTT
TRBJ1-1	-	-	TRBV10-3	CAISAGNLGAFF	TGTGCCATCAGTGCGGGGAACCTAGGGGCTTTCTTT
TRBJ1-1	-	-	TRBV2	CASSEYGGRGTEAFF	TGTGCCAGCAGTGAGTATGGGGGGAGAGGGACTGAAGCTTTCTTT
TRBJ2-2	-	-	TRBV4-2	CASSPQAANTGELFF	TGTGCCAGCAGCCCCCAAGCAGCGAACACCGGGGAGCTGTTTTTT
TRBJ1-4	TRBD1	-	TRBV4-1	CASSQGEDRPNEKLFF	TGCGCCAGCAGCCAGGGGGAGGACAGGCCTAATGAAAAACTGTTTTTT
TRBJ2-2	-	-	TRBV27	CASSSRILAAGGELFF	TGTGCCAGCAGTTCTAGGATCCTGGCGGCAGGCGGGGAGCTGTTTTTT
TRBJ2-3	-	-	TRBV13	CASSRNRPRYSTDTQYF	TGTGCCAGCAGCCGGAATAGACCCCGTTACAGCACAGATACGCAGTATTTT
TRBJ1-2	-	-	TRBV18	CASSPEGNYGYTF	TGTGCCAGCTCACCAGAGGGAAACTATGGCTACACCTTC
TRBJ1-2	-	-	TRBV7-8	CASSSQNSGRAGGYTF	TGTGCCAGCAGCAGCCAGAACTCGGGCAGGGCGGGTGGCTACACCTTC
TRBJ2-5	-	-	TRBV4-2	CASSQDNYPQETQYF	TGTGCCAGCAGCCAAGATAACTACCCCCAAGAGACCCAGTACTTC
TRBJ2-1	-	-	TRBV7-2	CASSSSPIGEQFF	TGTGCCAGCAGCTCGTCCCCAATCGGTGAGCAGTTCTTC
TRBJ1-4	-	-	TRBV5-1	CASSAQANGEKLFF	TGCGCCAGCAGCGCCCAGGCCAACGGGGAAAAACTGTTTTTT
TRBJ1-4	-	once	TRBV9	CASSPEGGGAGKKLFF	TGTGCCAGCAGCCCAGAGGGCGGGGGCGCCGGGAAAAAACTGTTTTTT
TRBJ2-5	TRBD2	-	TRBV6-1	CASSEGLLAGRSRRKLKETQYF	TGTGCCAGCAGTGAAGGTCTGCTAGCGGGCCGCTCGAGACGAAAGCTTAAAGAGACCCAGTACTTC
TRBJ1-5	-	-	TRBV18	CASSPQRSNQPQHF	TGTGCCAGCTCACCACAAAGAAGCAATCAGCCCCAGCATTTT
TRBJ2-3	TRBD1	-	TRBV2	CASSQQGSGFPDTQYF	TGTGCCAGCAGCCAACAGGGGTCGGGGTTTCCAGATACGCAGTATTTT
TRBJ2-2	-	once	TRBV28	CASSFPGGRGELFF	TGTGCCAGCAGTTTCCCGGGGGGCCGCGGGGAGCTGTTTTTT
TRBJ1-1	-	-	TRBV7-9	CASSTGSVRTEAFF	TGTGCCAGCAGCACCGGGAGTGTGCGTACTGAAGCTTTCTTT
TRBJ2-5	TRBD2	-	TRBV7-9	CASSPSGGAGETQYF	TGTGCCAGCAGCCCTAGCGGGGGGGCCGGAGAGACCCAGTACTTC